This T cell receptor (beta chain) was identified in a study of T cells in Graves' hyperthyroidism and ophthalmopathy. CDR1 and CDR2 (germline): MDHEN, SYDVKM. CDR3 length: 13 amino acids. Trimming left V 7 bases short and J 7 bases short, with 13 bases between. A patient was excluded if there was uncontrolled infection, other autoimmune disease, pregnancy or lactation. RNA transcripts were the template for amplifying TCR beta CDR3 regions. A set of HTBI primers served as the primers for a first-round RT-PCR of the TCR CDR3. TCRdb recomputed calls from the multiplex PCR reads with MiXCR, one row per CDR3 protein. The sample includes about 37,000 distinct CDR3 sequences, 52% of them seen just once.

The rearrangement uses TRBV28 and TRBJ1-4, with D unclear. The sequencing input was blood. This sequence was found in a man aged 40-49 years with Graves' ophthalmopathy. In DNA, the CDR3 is TGTGCCAGCACCTTGGGTGGGTCTGAAAAACTGTTTTTT. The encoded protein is CASTLGGSEKLFF.